This TCR beta chain was recovered during a study of CD8 T cells in ankylosing spondylitis. Notes on this clonotype: Its antigen is still unknown.

Study observations and caveats: Reported data indicate significant enrichment of disease-linked clones within matched ankylosing spondylitis synovial fluid. It appeared that ankylosing spondylitis blood was characterized by a TCR beta motif of fewer than 10 highly homologous variants.

Each CDR3 protein gets one entry after TCRdb re-called the 5' RACE reads with MiXCR. The table lists 200,000 to 250,000 distinct CDR3 sequences, about 10% of them singletons. The source is a male donor with ankylosing spondylitis or in good health (not recorded which). The sample was blood, either unsorted or a sorted T cell fraction (not recorded which).

CDR3 loop: CASSLISGGAGRNEQFF. In nucleotides, the CDR3 is TGTGCCAGCAGTTTAATCAGCGGGGGGGCAGGTCGGAATGAGCAGTTCTTC. This chain links TRBV12-3 or TRBV12-4 with TRBJ2-1, with TRBD2 matching 10 bases. The CDR3 has 17 amino acids. J lost 7 bases, V lost 2 bases, and 11 bases had no gene match.